This TCR beta chain was captured by sequencing in a study of T cells in Graves' hyperthyroidism and ophthalmopathy. Study overall: Upon initial diagnosis and before any treatment, peripheral blood was collected.

This clonotype was recorded many times. Its antigen is as yet unknown. From RNA transcripts, TCR beta CDR3 regions were amplified. The HTBI primer set was used in a first-round RT-PCR of the TCR CDR3. MiXCR, applied by TCRdb to the multiplex PCR reads, yields one record per CDR3 protein. The repertoire holds a few hundred thousand distinct CDR3 sequences, with about a sixth as singletons. General observations from the study: The blood repertoire included most of the expanded thyroid clonotypes above 0.001. Separation of ophthalmopathy from stable hyperthyroidism was achieved by a 13 V-J model.

PBMCs came from more than 8.5 ml fresh peripheral blood. This clonotype was obtained from a woman aged 40 to 49 with Graves' ophthalmopathy. Source material: blood.

The CDR3 loop reads CSARDVAGRGAVAKNIQYF. Here the CDR3 DNA reads TGCAGTGCTAGAGATGTGGCAGGGAGGGGTGCGGTAGCCAAAAACATTCAGTACTTC. The chain recombines TRBV20-1 with TRBJ2-4, with 7 bases lining up with TRBD2. CDR3 size: 19 residues. V lost 0 bases and J lost 0; bases outside the gene matches: 14. Germline V CDR1 and CDR2: DFQATT, SNEGSKA (reference sequence).